The source of this T cell receptor (beta chain) is a study of shared clonotypes between healthy human individuals. Note on this clone: The target antigen is unknown.

Study-level points and caveats: In general, naive subsets displayed greater estimated richness than memory subsets did.

Trimming removed 6 bases from V and 3 bases from J; junction bases left unmatched: 7. CDR1 is MDHEN, CDR2 SYDVKM, per germline. There are 16 residues in the CDR3. The authors divided CD4+ cells into CD45RA+ naive and CD45RA-negative memory subsets. In the authors' methods: ImmunoSEQ yielded junction-only sequences lacking quality scores, so filtering differed. Data came from immunoSEQ multiplex PCR; TCRdb stores just in-frame clones and leaves some out. V, J and clone size derive from that table, while D and trimming were established from the DNA sequence. The sample lists approximately 1,000,000 clones, about 72% occurring once.

This TCR was recovered from a man aged 18-30 years in good health. Some clones in this sample may be carry-over from other donors' samples. The chain carries TRBV28 and TRBJ1-4; 10 bases are shared with TRBD1. Material for sequencing was memory CD4+ T cells from PBMCs. Documented subset: CD45RA-negative fraction. The CDR3 coding sequence is TGTGCCAGCAGGACTGGGACAGGGGCCCCTAATGAAAAACTGTTTTTT. This translates into CASRTGTGAPNEKLFF.